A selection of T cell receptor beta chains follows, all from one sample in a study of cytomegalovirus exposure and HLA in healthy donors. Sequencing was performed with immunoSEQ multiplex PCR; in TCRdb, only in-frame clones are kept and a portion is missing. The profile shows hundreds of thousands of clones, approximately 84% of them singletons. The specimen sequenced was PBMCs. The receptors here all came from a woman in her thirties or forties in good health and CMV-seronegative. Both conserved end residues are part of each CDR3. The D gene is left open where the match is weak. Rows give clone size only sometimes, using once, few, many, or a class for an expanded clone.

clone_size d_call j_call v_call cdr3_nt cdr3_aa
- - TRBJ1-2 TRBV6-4 TGTGCCAGCAGTCCAGACGGGGGGGTTTCATCCTATGGCTACACCTTC CASSPDGGVSSYGYTF
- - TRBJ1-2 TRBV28 TGTGCCAGCAGCCCCGGAGGCAGAGCTAACTATGGCTACACCTTC CASSPGGRANYGYTF
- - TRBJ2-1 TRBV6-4 TGTGCCAGCAGTACTTACTCCTACAATGAGCAGTTCTTC CASSTYSYNEQFF
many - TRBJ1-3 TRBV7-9 TGTGCCAGCAGCCTCACGGGGGGGGCTAGCACTGGAAACACCATATATTTT CASSLTGGASTGNTIYF
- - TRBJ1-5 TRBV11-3 TGTGCCAGCAGCCCAGACGTGACACACAAAAGCAATCAGCCCCAGCATTTT CASSPDVTHKSNQPQHF
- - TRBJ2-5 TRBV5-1 TGCGCCAGCAGCTTGCGGGATTTAAAAGAGACCCAGTACTTC CASSLRDLKETQYF
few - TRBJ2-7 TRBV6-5 TGTGCCAGCAGTTACCTACAGGCCGGCCACGAGCAGTACTTC CASSYLQAGHEQYF
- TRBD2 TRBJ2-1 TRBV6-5 TGTGCCAGCAGTTACCGGACTAGCGGGGGAAATGAGCAGTTCTTC CASSYRTSGGNEQFF
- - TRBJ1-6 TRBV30 TGTGCCTGGAGTGAGAGCGCCGGAGGGTTGCGGGGATCACCCCTCCACTTT CAWSESAGGLRGSPLHF
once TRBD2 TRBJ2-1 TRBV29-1 TGCAGCGTTGGGGAGACTAGCGGTTACAATGGGCAGTTCTTC CSVGETSGYNGQFF
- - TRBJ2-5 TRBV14 TGTGCCAGCAGCCAAGATATTATGGAGACCCAGTACTTC CASSQDIMETQYF
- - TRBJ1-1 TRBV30 TGTGCCGCCGATCAACCCGGCACTGAAGCTTTCTTT CAADQPGTEAFF
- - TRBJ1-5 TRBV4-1 TGCGCCAGCAGCCAAGATTGGGGCGGACAGCCCCAGCATTTT CASSQDWGGQPQHF
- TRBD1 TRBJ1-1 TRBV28 TGTGCCAGCAGTCAGACGGGACAGGGAGGAACTTGGACTGAAGCTTTCTTT CASSQTGQGGTWTEAFF
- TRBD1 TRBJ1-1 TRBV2 TGTGCCACCAAGGGACAGGGTGAACGAGGAGCTTTCTTT CATKGQGERGAFF
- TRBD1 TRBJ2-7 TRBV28 TGTGCCAGCAGGTTGGCGGGACAGGGCAGCGAGCAGTACTTC CASRLAGQGSEQYF
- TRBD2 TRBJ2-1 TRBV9 TGTGCCAGCAGCGTAGCTTCGAGCGGGGGGGGAGGTGAGCAGTTCTTC CASSVASSGGGGEQFF
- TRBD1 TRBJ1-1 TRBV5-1 TGCGCCAGCAGCTCTCCCTCGGACAGGGACACTGAAGCTTTCTTT CASSSPSDRDTEAFF
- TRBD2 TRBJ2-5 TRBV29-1 TGCAGCGTAAGGGTTAGCGGGAGCTGGCAAGAGACCCAGTACTTC CSVRVSGSWQETQYF
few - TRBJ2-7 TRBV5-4 TGTGCCAGCATCCTTCCGATACCGAGCTACGAGCAGTACTTC CASILPIPSYEQYF
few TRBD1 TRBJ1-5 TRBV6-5 TGTGCCAGCAGGACGGACAGGGTTGGGAATCAGCCCCAGCATTTT CASRTDRVGNQPQHF
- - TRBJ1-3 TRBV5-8 TGTGCCAGCAGCCTAAGCAAAGGGGTATCTGGAAACACCATATATTTT CASSLSKGVSGNTIYF
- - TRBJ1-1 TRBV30 TGTGCCTGGAGTTTACGACCAGGGGATGAAGCTTTCTTT CAWSLRPGDEAFF
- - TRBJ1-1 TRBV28 TGTGCCAGCAGTTTTGGGAGTACTGAAGCTTTCTTT CASSFGSTEAFF
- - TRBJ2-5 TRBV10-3 TGTGCCATCAGTGATTATCCGGCAGGCGAGACCCAGTACTTC CAISDYPAGETQYF
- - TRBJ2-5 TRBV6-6 TGTGCCAGCACTCTCCCGGGGGAGACCCAGTACTTC CASTLPGETQYF
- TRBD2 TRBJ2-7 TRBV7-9 TGTTCCAGCAGCTTATCGATGACTAGCGGGGGATACTACGAGCAGTACTTC CSSSLSMTSGGYYEQYF
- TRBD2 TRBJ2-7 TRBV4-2 TGTGCCAGCAGCCAAAATAGCGGGGGCAGCTCCTACGAGCAGTACTTC CASSQNSGGSSYEQYF
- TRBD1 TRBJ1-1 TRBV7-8 TGTGCCAGCAGCCGCGGACAGGGGAGGATGAACACTGAAGCTTTCTTT CASSRGQGRMNTEAFF
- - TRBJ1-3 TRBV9 TGTGCCAGCAGCCCTCGCTCGGGTGGAAACACCATATATTTT CASSPRSGGNTIYF
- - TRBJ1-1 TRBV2 TGTGCCAGCGGGCGGGCAGGGAGGGACACTGAAGCTTTCTTT CASGRAGRDTEAFF
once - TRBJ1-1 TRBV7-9 TGTGCCAGCAGCTTGAAGGGGCGCAGCACTGAAGCTTTCTTT CASSLKGRSTEAFF
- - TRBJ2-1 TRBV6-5 TGTGCCAGCAGTTACCAGACACAATACAATGAGCAGTTCTTC CASSYQTQYNEQFF
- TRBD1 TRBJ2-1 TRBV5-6 TGTGCCAGCAGCTTAAGCCCGACAGGGAATGAGCAGTTCTTC CASSLSPTGNEQFF
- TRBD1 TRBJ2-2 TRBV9 TGTGCCAGCAGCACCCGGACAGGGGTCGGGGAGCTGTTTTTT CASSTRTGVGELFF
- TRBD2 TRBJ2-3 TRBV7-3 TGTGCCAGCAGCTCCAGACCTGTGCGGGGGACGTCAGATACGCAGTATTTT CASSSRPVRGTSDTQYF
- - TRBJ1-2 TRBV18 TGTGCCAGCTCACCACCCCTCCACTACTATGGCTACACCTTC CASSPPLHYYGYTF
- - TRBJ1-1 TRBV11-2 TGTGCCAGCAGCTTGAGAATGAACACTGAAGCTTTCTTT CASSLRMNTEAFF
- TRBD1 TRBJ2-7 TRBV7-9 TGTGCCAGCAGCAACCGGGACAGGGGGGTCTCCTACGAGCAGTACTTC CASSNRDRGVSYEQYF
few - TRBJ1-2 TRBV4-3 TGCGCCAGCAGCCAAGATTTAATTAACTATGGCTACACCTTC CASSQDLINYGYTF
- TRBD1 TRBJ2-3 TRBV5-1 TGCGCCAGCAGCGCTTGGACAGGAGACACAGATACGCAGTATTTT CASSAWTGDTDTQYF
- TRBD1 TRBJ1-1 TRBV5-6 TGTGCCAGCAGCGAGACAGGGAGGACTGAAGCTTTCTTT CASSETGRTEAFF
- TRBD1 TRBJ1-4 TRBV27 TGTGCCAGCAGTCGCCTTTTACAGGGGAATGAAAAACTGTTTTTT CASSRLLQGNEKLFF
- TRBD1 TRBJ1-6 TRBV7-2 TGTGCCAGCAGTAGTGACAGGGGGCGGAATTCACCCCTCCACTTT CASSSDRGRNSPLHF
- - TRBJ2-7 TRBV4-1 TGCGCCAGCAGCCCGCACGAGGGGGAAATCTACGAGCAGTACTTC CASSPHEGEIYEQYF
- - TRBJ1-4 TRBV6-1 TGTGCCAGCAGTGAAGCAGGGGGGAGGGGGGGAGGAAAACTGTTTTTT CASSEAGGRGGGKLFF
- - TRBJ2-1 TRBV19 TGTGCCAGTAGTAGCGCTGTAGTGGTCTCCTACAATGAGCAGTTCTTC CASSSAVVVSYNEQFF
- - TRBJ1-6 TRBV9 TGTGCCAGCAGCGTAGTCGGGGGAGAGGATTCGGCCCTCCACTTT CASSVVGGEDSALHF
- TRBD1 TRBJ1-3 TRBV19 TGTGCCACCCACGACAGGGGATACTCTGGAAACACCATATATTTT CATHDRGYSGNTIYF
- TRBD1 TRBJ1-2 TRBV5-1 TGCGCCAGCAGCTTGACAGGGGTGAATGTGATAGGGGACACCTTC CASSLTGVNVIGDTF
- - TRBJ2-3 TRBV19 TGTGCCAGTAGAGTCCCTGGGGTCCTCGGAGGGGATACGCAGTATTTT CASRVPGVLGGDTQYF
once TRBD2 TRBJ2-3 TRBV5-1 TGCGCCAGCAGCTTGGGGACTAGCGGGGGCACAGATACGCAGTATTTT CASSLGTSGGTDTQYF
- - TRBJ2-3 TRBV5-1 TGCGCCAGCAGCCAACAATCTACAGGGAGTGGCGCAGATACGCAGTATTTT CASSQQSTGSGADTQYF
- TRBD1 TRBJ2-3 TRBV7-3 TGTGCCAGCAGTCCCGACAGGGCCGGAGATACGCAGTATTTT CASSPDRAGDTQYF
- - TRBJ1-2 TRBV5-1 TGCGCCAGCAGCTTGGCCCGTCCGGAACTATATGGCTACACCTTC CASSLARPELYGYTF
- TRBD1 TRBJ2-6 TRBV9 TGTGCCAGCGGCACCGGGACAGACTCTGGGGCCAACGTCCTGACTTTC CASGTGTDSGANVLTF
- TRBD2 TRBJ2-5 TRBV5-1 TGCGCCAGCAGCTTGGTTGGGCGGGGGAACCAAGAGACCCAGTACTTC CASSLVGRGNQETQYF
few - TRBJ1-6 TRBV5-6 TGTGCCAGCAGCTTTCCCGGGGGGAGGAATTCACCCCTCCACTTT CASSFPGGRNSPLHF
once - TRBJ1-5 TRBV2 TGTGCCAGCAGTGACGGGGAGGGATCAGGTCAGCCCCAGCATTTT CASSDGEGSGQPQHF